The clone carrying this T cell receptor (beta chain) occurred a few times. TCRdb analysed the reads with MiXCR anew, one entry per CDR3 protein. The table shows around 740,000 distinct CDR3 sequences, with less than 40% occurring only once. This sample was included in a study of T cell repertoires in cytomegalovirus infection. Trimming cost V 0 bases and J 1 base, with 10 bases left between them. Germline V gives CDR1 SGDLS, CDR2 YYNGEE. This CDR3 has 15 residues. The sequencing input was PBMCs. The V and J genes are TRBV9 and TRBJ1-1, with D possibly matching TRBD1 (5 bases). This sequence was found in a human donor in good health (CMV status not recorded). Some clones in this sample may be carry-over from other donors' samples. Here the CDR3 DNA reads TGTGCCAGCAGCGTAGGTCAGGGAACGAACACTGAAGCTTTCTTT. It translates to CASSVGQGTNTEAFF.